Listed here are 29 T cell receptor beta chains from one sample, sequenced in a study of shared clonotypes between healthy human individuals. Only in-frame clones appear in the TCRdb table, and some are missing; sequencing was by immunoSEQ multiplex PCR. This table holds under 1,100,000 clones, around 76% found once. Input material: memory CD4+ T cells sorted from blood. Stated subset: CD45RA-negative fraction. The origin of the receptors is a man younger than 35 in good health.

This chain joins TRBV5-1 and TRBJ2-1; D unresolved. Germline V gene sequence: CDR1 SGHRS, CDR2 YFSETQ. Trimming removed 4 bases from V and 10 bases from J, with 18 bases in between. There are 14 residues in the CDR3. CDR3 residues: CASSPVGPNWEQFF. Here the CDR3 DNA reads TGCGCCAGCAGCCCCGTTGGGCCGAACTGGGAGCAGTTCTTC.

The V call is TRBV7-9, the J call TRBJ2-2; 10 bases line up with TRBD2. J was trimmed by 7 bases and V by 4 bases; bases with no gene match: 9. Per the germline V gene, CDR1 is SEHNR and CDR2 is FQNEAQ (reference sequence). This CDR3 contains 16 residues. CDR3 amino acids: CASSSPLAGEIGELFF. The CDR3 DNA is TGTGCCAGCAGCTCCCCCCTAGCGGGAGAGATCGGGGAGCTGTTTTTT.

This sequence joins TRBV5-1 and TRBJ1-4; D is unclear. The CDR3 contains 16 residues. CDR1 and CDR2 (germline): SGHRS, YFSETQ. V was trimmed by 4 bases and J by 0 bases, leaving 13 bases between them. CDR3 amino acids: CASSPPIGATNEKLFF. In nucleotides, the CDR3 is TGCGCCAGCAGCCCCCCGATCGGGGCAACTAATGAAAAACTGTTTTTT. The whole variable domain, remainder taken from reference TRBV5-1 and TRBJ1-4, is KAGVTQTPRYLIKTRGQQVTLSCSPISGHRSVSWYQQTPGQGLQFLFEYFSETQRNKGNFPGRFSGRQFSNSRSEMNVSTLELGDSALYLCASSPPIGATNEKLFFGSGTQLSVL.

The gene calls are TRBV6-5 and TRBJ2-1; 7 nucleotides align to TRBD2. V lost 8 bases, J lost 2 bases, and 9 bases stayed unmatched. Germline CDR1 reads MNHEY; CDR2 reads SVGAGI. The CDR3 loop spans 15 amino acids. The CDR3 DNA is TGTGCCAGCTGCCGGTCAGCGGGACCCTACAATGAGCAGTTCTTC. Encoded protein: CASCRSAGPYNEQFF.

The chain recombines TRBV6-6 with TRBJ2-7, with 14 bases aligning to TRBD2. The CDR3 loop spans 15 amino acids. In germline, CDR1 is MNHNY, CDR2 SVGAGI (reference sequence). Losses at the gene ends were 6 bases for V and 6 bases for J; bases not matched to a gene: 7. The CDR3 nucleotides are TGTGCCAGCAGGGCGGGACTAGCGGGAGCTGGCGAGCAGTACTTC. Protein sequence: CASRAGLAGAGEQYF.

The J gene is TRBJ1-3, the V gene TRBV5-4, with D perhaps TRBD1 (5 bases). This CDR3 contains 16 residues. With 0 bases removed from V and 0 bases from J, the gap between germline ends came to 10 bases. The germline V gene has CDR1 SGHNT and CDR2 YYREEE (reference sequence). In DNA, the CDR3 is TGTGCCAGCAGCTTGGGGGGGAGCGACTCTGGAAACACCATATATTTT. Translating it yields CASSLGGSDSGNTIYF.

The chain joins TRBV12-5 to TRBJ2-3; D gene unclear. The length of the CDR3 is 16 residues. Between the trimmed V and J ends, which lost 2 bases and 0 bases, there was a span of 12 bases. Germline CDR1 reads LGHNT; CDR2 reads FRNRAP. The CDR3 DNA is TGTGCTAGTGGTTTGCAAGGGCCCCTAAGCACAGATACGCAGTATTTT. This gives the protein CASGLQGPLSTDTQYF.

In this sample, this clone turned up a few times. V is TRBV4-3 and J is TRBJ1-3; possible D gene TRBD1, 5 bases. Trimming stripped 1 base from V and 2 bases from J, with 12 bases between. The CDR3 has 16 residues. The V gene's germline CDR1 is LGHNA and CDR2 YSLEER. The CDR3 DNA reads TGCGCCAGCAGCCAAGGATCCGGGACTACTGGAAACACCATATATTTT. Translating it yields CASSQGSGTTGNTIYF.

This clone has only one observation. CDR3 nucleotides: TGTGCCACCAGCCCGGAAGGCGGAGCAAATTCACCCCTCCACTTT. Translating gives CATSPEGGANSPLHF. V usage is TRBV15 and J usage is TRBJ1-6; D remains unclear. Germline CDR1 is LNHNV and CDR2 is YYDKDF (reference sequence). The CDR3 runs 15 residues. The V end lost 5 bases, the J end lost 7 bases, and 15 bases lay between the germline ends.

In regard to this clone: A much larger clone differs by one base, so this may be a read error. The identical CDR3 is also encoded by other nucleotide sequences in the sample. The gene calls are TRBV2 and TRBJ2-7; D not resolved. The CDR3 covers 12 residues. CDR1 and CDR2 from the germline V gene are SNHLY and FYNNEI. Trimming shortened V by 5 bases and J by 0 bases, and 5 bases separated the two germline ends. The CDR3 here is CASSYSSYEQYF. The CDR3 DNA reads TGTGCCAGCAGTTACTCCTCCTACGAGCAGTACTTC.

Note on this clone: The sample holds other DNA sequences that translate to the same CDR3. J is TRBJ1-2 and V is TRBV11-2, with 7 bases matching TRBD1. J gave up 2 bases and V 5 bases, and 2 bases lay outside the gene matches. The CDR3 is 13 residues long. Germline values: CDR1 SGHAT, CDR2 FQNNGV. The CDR3 sequence is CASSPGQNYGYTF. CDR3 nucleotide sequence: TGTGCCAGCAGCCCGGGACAGAACTATGGCTACACCTTC. The complete variable domain, with remaining parts taken from reference TRBV11-2 and TRBJ1-2, reads EAGVAQSPRYKIIEKRQSVAFWCNPISGHATLYWYQQILGQGPKLLIQFQNNGVVDDSQLPKDRFSAERLKGVDSTLKIQPAKLEDSAVYLCASSPGQNYGYTFGSGTRLTVV.

This sequence joins TRBV7-9 and TRBJ2-1; 8 bases map to TRBD1. Germline trimming cut 3 bases from V and 5 bases from J; bases unmatched to any gene: 12. The CDR3 has 17 amino acids. Germline values: CDR1 SEHNR, CDR2 FQNEAQ (reference sequence). CDR3 DNA: TGTGCCAGCAGCTTGGACAGGGAAGGTCGCATCGACAATGAGCAGTTCTTC. The encoded protein is CASSLDREGRIDNEQFF.

The genes are TRBV10-3 and TRBJ2-7; no definite D call. The CDR3 is made up of 14 amino acids. Trimming took 2 bases from V and 2 from J, leaving 10 bases between them. CDR1 is ENHRY and CDR2 is SYGVKD in the germline V gene. CDR3 DNA sequence: TGTGCCATCAGTGAGAAGTCCCGGGCCTACGAGCAGTACTTC. This translates into CAISEKSRAYEQYF.

A few counts support this clone. This sequence joins TRBV19 and TRBJ1-5; 10 nucleotides line up with TRBD1. The CDR3 is 14 residues long. The germline V gene has CDR1 LNHDA and CDR2 SQIVND (reference sequence). V shed 2 bases and J 7 bases; nucleotides not matched to a gene: 2. CDR3 sequence: CASSITGQGQPQHF. For the CDR3, the DNA is TGTGCCAGTAGTATAACGGGACAGGGGCAGCCCCAGCATTTT. Variable domain in full (rest from reference TRBV19 and TRBJ1-5): DGGITQSPKYLFRKEGQNVTLSCEQNLNHDAMYWYRQDPGQGLRLIYYSQIVNDFQKGDIAEGYSVSREKKESFPLTVTSAQKNPTAFYLCASSITGQGQPQHFGDGTRLSIL.

The rearrangement joins TRBV5-1 to TRBJ2-5; D remains ambiguous. CDR3 length: 14 amino acids. The V end lost 4 bases, the J end lost 1 base, and 11 bases lay between the germline ends. Looked up from germline, CDR1 is SGHRS and CDR2 is YFSETQ. The CDR3 spells CASSLLGIQETQYF. The CDR3 DNA sequence: TGCGCCAGCAGCCTCCTAGGGATCCAAGAGACCCAGTACTTC.

Remarks on this clone: This clone may be a read error of a much larger clone one base away. The gene calls are TRBV30 and TRBJ1-2; D not resolved. This CDR3 has 13 residues. Trimming shortened V by 0 bases and J by 4 bases, and 9 bases separated the two germline ends. Germline V gives CDR1 GTSNPN, CDR2 SVGIG (reference sequence). In DNA, the CDR3 is TGTGCCTGGAGTGTAACCCTAAGCTATGGCTACACCTTC. Translation gives CAWSVTLSYGYTF.

This chain uses TRBV29-1 with TRBJ1-1; D remains unclear. V lost 7 bases and J lost 0, with 15 bases in between. Germline V gene sequence: CDR1 SQVTM, CDR2 ANQGSEA. The CDR3 runs 14 residues. CDR3 sequence (DNA): TGCAGCGGCAAATTTTCGGCGATGAACACTGAAGCTTTCTTT. Translation gives CSGKFSAMNTEAFF.

V is TRBV19 and J is TRBJ1-1; TRBD1 might be the D (6 bases). The CDR3 loop spans 13 amino acids. V was clipped by 9 bases and J by 5 bases, with 16 bases between them. CDR1 is LNHDA, CDR2 SQIVND, per germline (reference sequence). CDR3 in amino acids: CASINREWTEAFF. CDR3 DNA: TGTGCCAGCATAAACAGGGAATGGACTGAAGCTTTCTTT.

This clone appeared a single time. Other DNA sequences in this specimen translate into the identical CDR3. The chain has TRBV7-2 and TRBJ2-2; D is unclear. V dropped 1 base and J dropped 4 bases, with 7 bases sitting between them. This CDR3 spans 14 amino acids. Germline CDR1 and CDR2: SGHTA and FQGNSA. The CDR3 sequence: CASSLVASTGELFF. CDR3 bases: TGTGCCAGCAGCTTAGTGGCGAGCACCGGGGAGCTGTTTTTT.

The V call is TRBV6-4, the J call TRBJ2-6, with D perhaps matching TRBD1 (5 bases). Between the trimmed V and J ends, which lost 5 bases and 0 bases, there was a span of 8 bases. The germline V gene has CDR1 MRHNA and CDR2 SNTAGT. CDR3 length equals 15 residues. CDR3 nucleotides: TGTGCCAGCAGTAGAGACAGCTCTGGGGCCAACGTCCTGACTTTC. It specifies CASSRDSSGANVLTF.

V and J are TRBV5-6 and TRBJ2-5; D could derive from TRBD1 or TRBD2 (5 bases each). Germline CDR1 is SGHDT and CDR2 is YYEEEE. The CDR3 contains 14 residues. V lost 3 bases to trimming and J lost 3 bases, with 12 bases between them. For the CDR3, the DNA is TGTGCCAGCAGCTGGGGGACCCTAAAAGAGACCCAGTACTTC. It is translated as CASSWGTLKETQYF.

The chain joins TRBV7-2 to TRBJ1-2; 7 bases are shared with TRBD1. The V gene's germline CDR1 is SGHTA and CDR2 FQGNSA. Unmatched junction bases numbered 8, after V lost 4 bases and J lost 6 bases. This CDR3 region has 14 residues. CDR3 sequence (DNA): TGTGCCAGCAGCTCGGGACAGTCAAGGGATGGCTACACCTTC. This encodes CASSSGQSRDGYTF.

The chain couples TRBV7-2 to TRBJ1-3; D call uncertain. The CDR3 runs to 13 residues. From germline, CDR1 is SGHTA and CDR2 FQGNSA. V was pared by 4 bases and J by 2 bases, with 6 bases between. The DNA of the CDR3 is TGTGCCAGCAGCTCCGTTCCTGGAAACACCATATATTTT. Residues: CASSSVPGNTIYF.

This rearrangement joins TRBV30 to TRBJ1-1, with no clear D. V dropped 1 base and J dropped 6 bases, with 9 bases sitting between them. The CDR3 is 12 residues long. The germline gives CDR1 GTSNPN, CDR2 SVGIG (reference sequence). CDR3 in DNA: TGTGCCTGGAGTGACCGCACCCCTGAAGCTTTCTTT. It is translated as CAWSDRTPEAFF.

The DNA for the CDR3 is TGTGCCAGCAGGGCTAGCGGGAGGGACATTCAGTACTTC. It specifies CASRASGRDIQYF. The chain recombines TRBV6-5 with TRBJ2-4, with 12 bases identical to TRBD2. V lost 6 bases to trimming and J lost 8 bases; unmatched junction nucleotides: 2. Germline V gene data show CDR1 as MNHEY and CDR2 as SVGAGI. CDR3 length equals 13 residues.

V gene TRBV5-1 combines with J gene TRBJ2-1; the match to TRBD2 covers 13 bases. The CDR3 has 16 residues. Per germline, CDR1 SGHRS and CDR2 YFSETQ. Germline trimming cut 2 bases from V and 5 bases from J; bases unmatched to any gene: 4. The CDR3 DNA sequence: TGCGCCAGCAGCTTTGGACTAGCGGGAGTGAACAATGAGCAGTTCTTC. Translation gives CASSFGLAGVNNEQFF.

The CDR3 reads CASGRAKNIQYF. The CDR3 bases are TGTGCCAGCGGCAGAGCCAAAAACATTCAGTACTTC. The V gene is TRBV6-1, the J gene TRBJ2-4; D remains ambiguous. V lost 8 bases and J 0 bases, leaving 5 bases between the germline ends. The germline CDR1 and CDR2 sequences are MNHNS and SASEGT. The CDR3 covers 12 residues.

This chain connects TRBV7-2 to TRBJ2-1, with unresolved D. This CDR3 spans 12 amino acids. Germline CDR1 and CDR2: SGHTA and FQGNSA. The V end lost 5 bases, the J end lost 9 bases, and 11 bases lay between the germline ends. CDR3 sequence (DNA): TGTGCCAGCAGCGTGCCGTTGAGTGAGCAGTTCTTC. Its protein is CASSVPLSEQFF.

The genes are TRBV5-1 and TRBJ1-1; TRBD1 matches at 11 bases. From germline, CDR1 is SGHRS and CDR2 YFSETQ. V gave up 3 bases and J gave up 1 base; unmatched junction bases: 2. CDR3 length: 15 residues. The CDR3 spells CASSYGQGANTEAFF. DNA for the CDR3: TGCGCCAGCAGCTACGGACAGGGGGCGAACACTGAAGCTTTCTTT. The entire variable domain, with the rest obtained from reference TRBV5-1 and TRBJ1-1, is as follows: KAGVTQTPRYLIKTRGQQVTLSCSPISGHRSVSWYQQTPGQGLQFLFEYFSETQRNKGNFPGRFSGRQFSNSRSEMNVSTLELGDSALYLCASSYGQGANTEAFFGQGTRLTVV.